Sequencing of this T cell receptor beta chain was carried out in a study of beta chain features in type 1 diabetes. Overall study: Sorted cells from all samples, numbering roughly 100,000,000, were examined.

The isolated RNA, all of it, was reverse transcribed, so expressed TCRB transcripts were what got sequenced. The repertoire was sequenced with immunoSEQ multiplex PCR; TCRdb's copy has only in-frame clones and lacks some. This table has about 700,000 clones, around 15% appearing once. Study results and limitations: All four CD4+ subsets of Type 1 diabetes patients contained TCRB CDR3s that were moderately but significantly shorter. Reads derived from cDNA could over-represent cells showing high TCR expression.

There are a few counts of this clone. Its specificity is unknown. The germline V and J ends were trimmed by 1 base and 8 bases, with 8 bases remaining between them. Germline V gives CDR1 MGHRA, CDR2 YSYEKL. The CDR3 runs to 12 residues. The J gene is TRBJ1-2, the V gene TRBV4-1, with D unclear. Sequencing was carried out using naive CD4+ T cells from blood. The receptor was derived from a man aged 18-30 years with type 1 diabetes. The CDR3 loop reads CASSQGAWGYTF. CDR3 coding DNA: TGCGCCAGCAGCCAAGGTGCCTGGGGCTACACCTTC.